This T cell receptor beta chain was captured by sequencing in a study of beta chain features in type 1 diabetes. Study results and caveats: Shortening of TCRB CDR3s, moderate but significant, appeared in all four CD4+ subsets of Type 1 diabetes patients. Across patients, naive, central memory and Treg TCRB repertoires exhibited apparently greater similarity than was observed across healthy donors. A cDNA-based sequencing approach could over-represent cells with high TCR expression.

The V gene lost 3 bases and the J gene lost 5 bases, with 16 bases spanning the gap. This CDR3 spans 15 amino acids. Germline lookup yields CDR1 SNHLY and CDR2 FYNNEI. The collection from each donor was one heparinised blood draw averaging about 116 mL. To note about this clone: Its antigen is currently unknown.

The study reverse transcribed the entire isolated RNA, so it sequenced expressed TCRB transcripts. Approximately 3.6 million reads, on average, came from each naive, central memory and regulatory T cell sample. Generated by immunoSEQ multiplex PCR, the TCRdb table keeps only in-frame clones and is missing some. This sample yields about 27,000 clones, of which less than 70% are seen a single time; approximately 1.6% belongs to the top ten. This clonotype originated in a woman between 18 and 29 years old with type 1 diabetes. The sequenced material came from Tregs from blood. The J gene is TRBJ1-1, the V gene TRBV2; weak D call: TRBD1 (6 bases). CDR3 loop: CASSDRRGAETEAFF. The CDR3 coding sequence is TGTGCCAGCAGTGATCGGCGGGGGGCAGAGACTGAAGCTTTCTTT. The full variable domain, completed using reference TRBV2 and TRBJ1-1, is EPEVTQTPSHQVTQMGQEVILRCVPISNHLYFYWYRQILGQKVEFLVSFYNNEISEKSEIFDDQFSVERPDGSNFTLKIRSTKLEDSAMYFCASSDRRGAETEAFFGQGTRLTVV.